These 25 T cell receptor beta chains were all obtained from the same sample, sequenced in a study of cytomegalovirus exposure and HLA in healthy donors. Sequenced by immunoSEQ multiplex PCR; TCRdb stores in-frame clones only, minus some. The sample records approximately 130,000 clones, over 65% being singletons. The specimen was PBMCs. The receptors derive from a woman in her twenties or thirties in good health and CMV-seronegative.

This clone was seen only once. The rearrangement uses TRBV6-5 and TRBJ1-4, with 7 bases matching TRBD1. This CDR3 is built from 12 residues. The J segment lost 8 bases and the V segment lost 5 bases, leaving 2 bases of the junction unmatched. Germline V CDR1 and CDR2: MNHEY, SVGAGI. The CDR3 here is CASSTRGEKLFF. As DNA, the CDR3 is TGTGCCAGCAGTACCAGGGGGGAAAAACTGTTTTTT.

This chain joins TRBV19 and TRBJ2-1; 9 bases line up with TRBD2. Trimming took 4 bases from V and 8 from J; bases not matched to a gene: 9. CDR3 length: 15 residues. Looked up from germline, CDR1 is LNHDA and CDR2 is SQIVND (reference sequence). CDR3: CASSSASGVGDEQFF. The CDR3 DNA follows: TGTGCCAGTAGTAGTGCTAGCGGGGTGGGCGATGAGCAGTTCTTC.

This clone was picked up one time. The chain links TRBV5-6 to TRBJ2-3; possible D gene TRBD1, 7 bases. Trimming removed 4 bases at V and 0 bases at J, with 15 bases between. Germline V gives CDR1 SGHDT, CDR2 YYEEEE. The length of the CDR3 is 16 residues. This CDR3 reads CASSLQGGDSTDTQYF. CDR3 bases: TGTGCCAGCAGCCTCCAGGGGGGTGATAGCACAGATACGCAGTATTTT.

The chain combines TRBV5-8 with TRBJ1-1; D unresolved. Trimming stripped 4 bases from V and 1 base from J, with 11 bases between. The CDR3 spans 14 residues. CDR1 SGHTS and CDR2 YDEGEE come from the germline V gene. CDR3 in DNA: TGTGCCAGCAGCCCCACGTACGGGAACACTGAAGCTTTCTTT. Its protein product is CASSPTYGNTEAFF.

The chain joins TRBV7-9 to TRBJ1-1, with D possibly TRBD1 on 5 matching bases. Germline CDR1 reads SEHNR; CDR2 reads FQNEAQ (reference sequence). Between the trimmed V and J ends, which lost 3 bases and 4 bases, there was a span of 9 bases. This CDR3 has 13 residues. In nucleotides, the CDR3 is TGTGCCAGCAGCTTTGGGGGGGTCACTGAAGCTTTCTTT. This encodes CASSFGGVTEAFF.

The gene calls are TRBV7-2 and TRBJ2-3; TRBD2 matches 10 bases. Germline trimming cut 5 bases from V and 3 bases from J; bases unmatched to any gene: 2. CDR1 SGHTA and CDR2 FQGNSA come from the germline V gene. The CDR3 extends over 14 amino acids. This CDR3 is CASSQLAGTDTQYF. The CDR3 region has the DNA TGTGCCAGCAGCCAACTAGCGGGGACAGATACGCAGTATTTT.

This rearrangement joins TRBV27 to TRBJ2-5; possible D gene TRBD1, 5 bases. Trimming pared 6 bases from V and 5 bases from J, leaving 16 bases between. Germline values: CDR1 MNHEY, CDR2 SMNVEV (reference sequence). The CDR3 runs to 14 residues. The CDR3 loop reads CASSSRVYLETQYF. As DNA, the CDR3 is TGTGCCAGCAGCAGCAGGGTTTACTTGGAGACCCAGTACTTC.

A few counts support this clone. The chain employs TRBV7-9 and TRBJ1-2; 11 bases agree with TRBD1. After removal of 5 bases from V and 3 bases from J, the junction contained 8 bases not matched to a gene. CDR3 length equals 16 residues. CDR1 is SEHNR and CDR2 is FQNEAQ in the germline V gene (reference sequence). The CDR3 region is CASSTAGTGGDYGYTF. CDR3 in DNA: TGTGCCAGCAGCACTGCCGGGACAGGGGGTGACTATGGCTACACCTTC.

The chain links TRBV6-5 to TRBJ1-1; D is unclear. CDR1 and CDR2 (germline): MNHEY, SVGAGI. The CDR3 totals 15 residues. The V end lost 0 bases, the J end lost 4 bases, and 12 bases lay between the germline ends. The CDR3 DNA reads as TGTGCCAGCAGTTACTCAGGAGGAGTCGGCACTGAAGCTTTCTTT. The encoded protein is CASSYSGGVGTEAFF.

The gene calls are TRBV7-2 and TRBJ1-6, with D possibly matching TRBD1 (5 bases). The V end lost 1 base, the J end lost 11 bases, and 21 bases lay between the germline ends. The CDR3 sequence is 17 residues long. Germline lookup yields CDR1 SGHTA and CDR2 FQGNSA. CDR3 DNA: TGTGCCAGCAGCTTAGACGGGGCAGGGAGGCCGACCGCACCCCTCCACTTT. Translating gives CASSLDGAGRPTAPLHF. The whole variable domain, filled in from reference TRBV7-2 and TRBJ1-6, reads GAGVSQSPSNKVTEKGKDVELRCDPISGHTALYWYRQSLGQGLEFLIYFQGNSAPDKSGLPSDRFSAERTGGSVSTLTIQRTQQEDSAVYLCASSLDGAGRPTAPLHFGNGTRLTVT.

This chain uses TRBV7-9 with TRBJ2-3; TRBD2 is a possible D gene (6 bases). This CDR3 has 14 residues. V lost 5 bases and J 3 bases, leaving 12 bases between the germline ends. Germline CDR1 reads SEHNR; CDR2 reads FQNEAQ (reference sequence). CDR3 coding DNA: TGTGCCAGCAGCCCCCGACTAGAAACAGATACGCAGTATTTT. It encodes CASSPRLETDTQYF. The full variable domain, in which reference TRBV7-9 and TRBJ2-3 provide the parts outside the CDR3, is DTGVSQNPRHKITKRGQNVTFRCDPISEHNRLYWYRQTLGQGPEFLTYFQNEAQLEKSRLLSDRFSAERPKGSFSTLEIQRTEQGDSAMYLCASSPRLETDTQYFGPGTRLTVL.

CDR3 sequence: CASSRPDRVYEQYF. The CDR3 region has the DNA TGTGCCAGCAGCCGTCCAGACAGGGTCTACGAGCAGTACTTC. The chain recombines TRBV7-9 with TRBJ2-7; 7 nucleotides line up with TRBD1. Per germline, CDR1 SEHNR and CDR2 FQNEAQ (reference sequence). The CDR3 sequence is 14 residues long. With V trimmed by 5 bases and J by 3 bases, 7 bases remained unmatched. The entire variable domain, with the rest obtained from reference TRBV7-9 and TRBJ2-7, is as follows: DTGVSQNPRHKITKRGQNVTFRCDPISEHNRLYWYRQTLGQGPEFLTYFQNEAQLEKSRLLSDRFSAERPKGSFSTLEIQRTEQGDSAMYLCASSRPDRVYEQYFGPGTRLTVT.

The CDR3 protein is CASSPGQGALYEQYF. DNA for the CDR3: TGCGCCAGCAGCCCCGGACAGGGGGCATTATACGAGCAGTACTTC. J is TRBJ2-7 and V is TRBV4-3, with 11 bases aligning to TRBD1. J lost 4 bases, V lost 4 bases, and 6 bases had no gene match. Looked up from germline, CDR1 is LGHNA and CDR2 is YSLEER. The CDR3 extends over 15 amino acids.

The chain uses TRBV6-5 and TRBJ2-2; 10 positions match TRBD2. Germline V gene data show CDR1 as MNHEY and CDR2 as SVGAGI. The V gene end was trimmed by 6 bases and the J gene end by 3 bases; junction bases not matched to a gene: 1. This CDR3 spans 14 amino acids. This CDR3 reads CASRGLADTGELFF. The CDR3 nucleotides are TGTGCCAGCAGAGGACTAGCGGACACCGGGGAGCTGTTTTTT.

J is TRBJ2-7 and V is TRBV7-9; TRBD1 agrees at 10 bases. CDR3 length: 18 amino acids. The germline V gene has CDR1 SEHNR and CDR2 FQNEAQ (reference sequence). The ends lost 5 bases at V and 0 bases at J; junction bases unmatched: 13. CDR3 DNA sequence: TGTGCCAGCAGCCAAGACAGGGGGCGTATTACTAGCTCCTACGAGCAGTACTTC. Translating it yields CASSQDRGRITSSYEQYF.

The chain carries TRBV6-1 and TRBJ1-1, with TRBD1 matching over 7 bases. The germline CDR1 and CDR2 sequences are MNHNS and SASEGT. The length of the CDR3 is 11 residues. Trimming removed 6 bases from V and 5 bases from J; junction bases left unmatched: 0. CDR3 nucleotide sequence: TGTGCCAGCAGACAGGGGACTGAAGCTTTCTTT. As protein: CASRQGTEAFF.

This rearrangement joins TRBV6-6 to TRBJ2-7, with D unresolved. CDR1 is MNHNY and CDR2 is SVGAGI in the germline V gene (reference sequence). The CDR3 is made up of 14 amino acids. V lost 7 bases and J 0 bases, leaving 13 bases between the germline ends. The chain's CDR3 is CASIPGSGSYEQYF. DNA for the CDR3: TGTGCCAGCATCCCAGGCTCCGGCTCCTACGAGCAGTACTTC.

The chain joins TRBV28 to TRBJ2-2, with unresolved D. Looked up from germline, CDR1 is MDHEN and CDR2 is SYDVKM. The V and J ends lost 10 bases and 4 bases respectively, with 19 bases between them. The CDR3 totals 15 residues. The CDR3 DNA is TGTGCCACTAGTTTACCTACCACGGGCACCGGGGAGCTGTTTTTT. Its protein product is CATSLPTTGTGELFF. Looking up the rest from reference TRBV28 and TRBJ2-2 gives the full variable domain: DVKVTQSSRYLVKRTGEKVFLECVQDMDHENMFWYRQDPGLGLRLIYFSYDVKMKEKGDIPEGYSVSREKKERFSLILESASTNQTSMYLCATSLPTTGTGELFFGEGSRLTVL.

The chain recombines TRBV27 with TRBJ1-3; maybe TRBD1 (6 bases). CDR1 MNHEY and CDR2 SMNVEV come from the germline V gene (reference sequence). Trimming took 5 bases from V and 0 from J, leaving 11 bases between them. The CDR3 has 15 amino acids. The CDR3 is CASSRGGSSGNTIYF. The CDR3 coding sequence is TGTGCCAGCAGTAGGGGGGGCAGCTCTGGAAACACCATATATTTT.

The chain recombines TRBV19 with TRBJ2-1; 7 bases are a match to TRBD1. The CDR3 extends over 15 amino acids. V shed 1 base and J 2 bases; nucleotides not matched to a gene: 2. Germline V CDR1 and CDR2: LNHDA, SQIVND (reference sequence). The CDR3 DNA sequence: TGTGCCAGTAGTATAGGAGGGACAGCCTACAATGAGCAGTTCTTC. Its protein product is CASSIGGTAYNEQFF.

J is TRBJ1-1 and V is TRBV30; D is ambiguous. Trimming left V 0 bases short and J 1 base short, with 6 bases between. The CDR3 loop spans 13 amino acids. Per germline, CDR1 GTSNPN and CDR2 SVGIG (reference sequence). The CDR3 loop reads CAWSVLTNTEAFF. As DNA, the CDR3 is TGTGCCTGGAGTGTACTCACGAACACTGAAGCTTTCTTT. Using reference TRBV30 and TRBJ1-1 for the parts outside the CDR3, the full variable domain is SQTIHQWPATLVQPVGSPLSLECTVEGTSNPNLYWYRQAAGRGLQLLFYSVGIGQISSEVPQNLSASRPQDRQFILSSKKLLLSDSGFYLCAWSVLTNTEAFFGQGTRLTVV.

In the case of this clone: The sample contains more than one DNA sequence encoding this CDR3. The rearrangement links TRBV18 to TRBJ2-7; no firm D call. Trimming cost V 2 bases and J 3 bases, with 8 bases left between them. CDR3 length: 13 amino acids. The germline V gene has CDR1 KGHSH and CDR2 LQKENI. The CDR3 DNA is TGTGCCAGCTCACCAGGATCAGGCTACGAGCAGTACTTC. It translates to CASSPGSGYEQYF. Supplemented by reference TRBV18 and TRBJ2-7, the full variable domain reads NAGVMQNPRHLVRRRGQEARLRCSPMKGHSHVYWYRQLPEEGLKFMVYLQKENIIDESGMPKERFSAEFPKEGPSILRIQQVVRGDSAAYFCASSPGSGYEQYFGPGTRLTVT.

This clone was picked up one time. The chain uses TRBV6-5 and TRBJ2-2; 7 bases fit TRBD2. The CDR3 is 16 amino acids. V lost 0 bases, J lost 1 base, and 2 bases stayed unmatched. CDR1 and CDR2 (germline): MNHEY, SVGAGI. CDR3 protein: CASSYSRGGNTGELFF. The DNA of the CDR3 is TGTGCCAGCAGTTACTCACGCGGGGGGAACACCGGGGAGCTGTTTTTT.

The sample holds one count of this clone. The junction shows a germline mismatch at one end, possibly a read error. The rearrangement uses TRBV6-6 and TRBJ2-5; TRBD2 aligns across 10 bases. CDR1 and CDR2 (germline): MNHNY, SVGAGI (reference sequence). This CDR3 contains 15 residues. The chain's CDR3 is CASSDSQTPGTSVYF. CDR3 sequence (DNA): TGTGCCAGCAGTGACTCACAAACACCCGGGACTAGCGTATACTTC.

The V call is TRBV2, the J call TRBJ2-1; tentatively, D is TRBD2 (5 bases). The germline gives CDR1 SNHLY, CDR2 FYNNEI. V dropped 6 bases and J dropped 8 bases, with 11 bases sitting between them. This CDR3 spans 12 amino acids. Here the CDR3 reads CASRALSDEQFF. CDR3 bases: TGTGCCAGCAGAGCCCTTAGCGATGAGCAGTTCTTC. Together with reference TRBV2 and TRBJ2-1, the CDR3 gives the full variable domain: EPEVTQTPSHQVTQMGQEVILRCVPISNHLYFYWYRQILGQKVEFLVSFYNNEISEKSEIFDDQFSVERPDGSNFTLKIRSTKLEDSAMYFCASRALSDEQFFGPGTRLTVL.